These T cell receptor beta chains were read from a single sample in a study of cytomegalovirus exposure and HLA in healthy donors. The assay was immunoSEQ multiplex PCR, and TCRdb's table has in-frame clones only and misses some. The sample shows just over 200,000 clones, roughly four fifths of them seen only once. Source material: PBMCs. These receptors were taken from a woman between 40 and 55 years old in good health and CMV-seronegative. CDR3s include the opening cysteine and the closing phenylalanine or tryptophan. The D gene is left open where the match is weak. Rows give clone size only sometimes, using once, few, many, or a class for an expanded clone.

cdr3_aa | cdr3_nt | clone_size | j_call | d_call | v_call
CASSETGGGSYTF | TGTGCCAGCAGCGAGACAGGGGGCGGGAGCTACACCTTC | NA | TRBJ1-2 | TRBD1 | TRBV7-3
CASSVEGASSNEKLFF | TGTGCCAGCAGCGTAGAAGGGGCCAGCTCGAATGAAAAACTGTTTTTT | few | TRBJ1-4 | NA | TRBV9
CASSVGSGSITDTQYF | TGTGCCAGCAGCGTAGGTAGCGGGAGTATCACAGATACGCAGTATTTT | NA | TRBJ2-3 | TRBD2 | TRBV9
CASSEERGAEAFF | TGTGCCAGCAGCGAAGAGCGAGGCGCTGAAGCTTTCTTT | NA | TRBJ1-1 | NA | TRBV6-4
CASSSTGSNYGYTF | TGTGCCAGCAGTTCGACAGGAAGTAACTATGGCTACACCTTC | NA | TRBJ1-2 | NA | TRBV27
CASSLSEQGGYTF | TGTGCCAGCAGTTTATCGGAGCAGGGTGGGTACACCTTC | few | TRBJ1-2 | NA | TRBV27
CASSSETSGRAAGELFF | TGTGCCAGCAGCTCCGAGACTAGCGGGAGGGCCGCCGGGGAGCTGTTTTTT | NA | TRBJ2-2 | TRBD2 | TRBV13
CSASGGLGYTF | TGCAGTGCTAGTGGGGGGTTAGGCTACACCTTC | NA | TRBJ1-2 | NA | TRBV20-1
CASSAPGTQHF | TGTGCCAGCAGTGCCCCGGGGACCCAGCATTTT | NA | TRBJ1-5 | NA | TRBV6-4
CASSGRLISGANVLTF | TGTGCCAGCAGTGGCCGACTTATCTCTGGGGCCAACGTCCTGACTTTC | NA | TRBJ2-6 | NA | TRBV27
CAWSVPGWGSQETQYF | TGTGCCTGGAGTGTACCGGGGTGGGGTTCCCAAGAGACCCAGTACTTC | once | TRBJ2-5 | NA | TRBV30
CASSPPGQVSSYEQYF | TGTGCCAGCTCACCACCGGGACAGGTGAGCTCCTACGAGCAGTACTTC | NA | TRBJ2-7 | TRBD1 | TRBV18
CASSRQGQILTDTQYF | TGTGCCAGCAGCCGACAGGGGCAAATACTCACAGATACGCAGTATTTT | few | TRBJ2-3 | TRBD1 | TRBV7-8
CASSPVGRDSYNEQFF | TGCGCCAGCAGCCCCGTAGGGCGGGACTCCTACAATGAGCAGTTCTTC | few | TRBJ2-1 | NA | TRBV5-1
CASSRVNPTSGEGYTF | TGTGCGTCCTCGCGGGTTAACCCTACGTCCGGGGAGGGCTACACCTTC | NA | TRBJ1-2 | NA | TRBV7-2
CASSVLKGTYEQYF | TGTGCCAGCAGTGTTTTAAAGGGGACCTACGAGCAGTACTTC | NA | TRBJ2-7 | NA | TRBV6-5
CASSSWGGTDHYEQYF | TGTGCCAGTAGTAGTTGGGGAGGGACGGACCACTACGAGCAGTACTTC | NA | TRBJ2-7 | TRBD2 | TRBV19
CASSPGGPNQPQHF | TGTGCCAGCAGCCCAGGGGGCCCCAATCAGCCCCAGCATTTT | NA | TRBJ1-5 | TRBD1 | TRBV5-4
CASLLGGSSYNEQFF | TGTGCCAGCCTCCTTGGCGGGAGCTCCTACAATGAGCAGTTCTTC | NA | TRBJ2-1 | TRBD2 | TRBV25-1
CASSDSAGTDTQYF | TGTGCCAGCAGTGACTCAGCGGGCACAGATACGCAGTATTTT | NA | TRBJ2-3 | NA | TRBV6-4
CASSLQGNNSPLHF | TGTGCCAGCAGCTTGCAGGGAAATAATTCACCCCTCCACTTT | NA | TRBJ1-6 | NA | TRBV7-9
CASSLMGGNGELFF | TGTGCCAGCAGCCTTATGGGGGGAAACGGGGAGCTGTTTTTT | NA | TRBJ2-2 | NA | TRBV7-3
CASSPPPPSEKLFF | TGTGCCAGCAGCCCTCCCCCCCCCTCGGAAAAACTGTTTTTT | NA | TRBJ1-4 | NA | TRBV5-4
CASKGQGANQPQHF | TGTGCCAGCAAGGGACAGGGGGCGAATCAGCCCCAGCATTTT | NA | TRBJ1-5 | TRBD1 | TRBV2
CASSGRSGGLGEKLFF | TGTGCCAGCAGTGGAAGATCAGGGGGCTTGGGTGAAAAACTGTTTTTT | NA | TRBJ1-4 | TRBD1 | TRBV2
CASSTASGRASDTQYF | TGCGCCAGCAGCACTGCTAGCGGGAGGGCCTCAGATACGCAGTATTTT | NA | TRBJ2-3 | TRBD2 | TRBV5-1
CASSSRDSNTEAFF | TGTGCCAGCAGCTCCAGGGACTCGAACACTGAAGCTTTCTTT | NA | TRBJ1-1 | NA | TRBV11-3
CASSVDRGFSYEQYF | TGTGCCAGCAGTGTTGACAGGGGCTTCTCCTACGAGCAGTACTTC | once | TRBJ2-7 | TRBD1 | TRBV2
CASKTDLGGTIYF | TGTGCCAGCAAGACAGATCTCGGGGGCACCATATATTTT | once | TRBJ1-3 | NA | TRBV6-5
CAWSIGGGYGYTF | TGTGCCTGGAGTATCGGGGGAGGCTATGGCTACACCTTC | NA | TRBJ1-2 | NA | TRBV30
CSAQTVYEQYF | TGCAGTGCCCAGACAGTCTACGAGCAGTACTTC | NA | TRBJ2-7 | NA | TRBV20-1
CASSFPSGHRSYEQYF | TGTGCCAGCAGTTTCCCGTCGGGACACCGTTCCTACGAGCAGTACTTC | NA | TRBJ2-7 | NA | TRBV28
CASSVARTSGTDTQYF | TGTGCCAGCAGCGTAGCTCGAACTAGCGGCACAGATACGCAGTATTTT | NA | TRBJ2-3 | TRBD2 | TRBV9
CASSLAWESSYNEQFF | TGCGCCAGCAGCTTGGCCTGGGAGAGCTCCTACAATGAGCAGTTCTTC | NA | TRBJ2-1 | NA | TRBV5-1
CASSFGQRKQYF | TGTGCCAGCAGTTTTGGACAGAGGAAGCAGTACTTC | NA | TRBJ2-7 | NA | TRBV28
CASSSGGTGYEQYF | TGCGCCAGCAGCTCGGGGGGGACCGGCTACGAGCAGTACTTC | NA | TRBJ2-7 | TRBD2 | TRBV5-1
CASRMTGKNTEAFF | TGTGCCAGCAGGATGACAGGGAAGAACACTGAAGCTTTCTTT | once | TRBJ1-1 | TRBD1 | TRBV7-3
CASSQVFQGETYEQYF | TGTGCCAGCAGCCAAGTTTTCCAGGGTGAGACCTACGAGCAGTACTTC | NA | TRBJ2-7 | NA | TRBV14
CASSKVWAGQVIKGEAFF | TGTGCCAGCAGCAAAGTATGGGCGGGACAGGTGATTAAGGGTGAAGCTTTCTTT | NA | TRBJ1-1 | NA | TRBV21-1
CASSLIAGQGSYEQYF | TGCGCCAGCAGCTTAATTGCGGGACAGGGCTCCTACGAGCAGTACTTC | NA | TRBJ2-7 | TRBD1 | TRBV5-1
CASRTEGTGGSSEQFF | TGTGCCAGCAGGACAGAAGGAACAGGGGGGAGTAGTGAGCAGTTCTTC | NA | TRBJ2-1 | TRBD1 | TRBV28
CASGRIPGQGANSNQPQHF | TGTGCCAGCGGAAGGATACCGGGACAGGGGGCCAATAGCAATCAGCCCCAGCATTTT | NA | TRBJ1-5 | TRBD1 | TRBV27
CASSPWGQLYGYTF | TGTGCCAGCAGCCCCTGGGGACAGTTATATGGCTACACCTTC | NA | TRBJ1-2 | TRBD1 | TRBV14
CASSFRSGNTIYF | TGTGCCAGCAGTTTCAGGTCTGGAAACACCATATATTTT | NA | TRBJ1-3 | NA | TRBV27
CASIRDRGSPRRSGQETQYF | TGTGCCAGCATCCGGGACAGGGGTTCACCGAGACGCTCCGGCCAAGAGACCCAGTACTTC | NA | TRBJ2-5 | TRBD1 | TRBV14
CASSLIRQGAYGYTF | TGTGCCAGCAGTCTGATTCGACAGGGGGCCTATGGCTACACCTTC | NA | TRBJ1-2 | TRBD1 | TRBV6-1
CASSQAGGLGNTIYF | TGCGCCAGCAGCCAAGCCGGGGGGCTTGGAAACACCATATATTTT | NA | TRBJ1-3 | NA | TRBV4-1
CASSRSLYTEAFF | TGTGCCAGCAGTAGATCTCTCTACACTGAAGCTTTCTTT | few | TRBJ1-1 | NA | TRBV11-2
CASSRNGQGNEKLFF | TGCGCCAGCAGCCGAAACGGACAGGGGAACGAAAAACTGTTTTTT | NA | TRBJ1-4 | TRBD1 | TRBV4-1
CASSRAGLNEKLFF | TGCGCCAGCAGCAGGGCAGGGTTGAATGAAAAACTGTTTTTT | NA | TRBJ1-4 | NA | TRBV4-1
CASSPTGFKETQYF | TGCGCCAGCAGCCCCACAGGTTTCAAAGAGACCCAGTACTTC | NA | TRBJ2-5 | NA | TRBV5-1
CASSPGQSYEQYF | TGTGCCAGCAGTCCAGGACAGTCCTACGAGCAGTACTTC | NA | TRBJ2-7 | NA | TRBV27
CASDGTEYYGYTF | TGTGCCAGCGACGGGACAGAATACTATGGCTACACCTTC | few | TRBJ1-2 | TRBD1 | TRBV2
CASSKGQGVISNSNQPQHF | TGTGCCAGCAGTAAAGGACAGGGGGTGATCAGTAATAGCAATCAGCCCCAGCATTTT | NA | TRBJ1-5 | TRBD1 | TRBV2
CASSYTTVGGRDEQYF | TGTGCCAGCAGCTACACTACGGTGGGGGGTAGGGACGAGCAGTACTTC | NA | TRBJ2-7 | NA | TRBV7-6
CASTQVAGSDEQYF | TGTGCCAGCACCCAAGTAGCGGGTAGCGACGAGCAGTACTTC | NA | TRBJ2-7 | TRBD2 | TRBV14
CASSTGGGRPDTQYF | TGTGCCAGCAGTACCGGGGGGGGACGGCCAGATACGCAGTATTTT | NA | TRBJ2-3 | TRBD2 | TRBV6-6
CASSLGTVMNTEAFF | TGTGCCAGCTCACTAGGGACAGTGATGAACACTGAAGCTTTCTTT | NA | TRBJ1-1 | TRBD1 | TRBV18
CASSLRGDSDTQYF | TGTGCCAGCAGCTTACGAGGAGATTCAGATACGCAGTATTTT | NA | TRBJ2-3 | NA | TRBV7-3